The 28 T cell receptor beta chains below all came from one sample that was sequenced in a study of lymphopenia after photon versus proton radiotherapy. Libraries were prepared by immunoSEQ multiplex PCR; TCRdb keeps only in-frame clonotypes and omits some of them. The profile covers some 20,000 clones, with 80% to 95% appearing a single time and about 6% taken by the ten largest. Source: peripheral blood, taken from a patient treated with photon-based radiotherapy. The origin of the receptors is a man aged 60-69 years with pancreatic cancer.

The chain joins TRBV2 to TRBJ2-1, with 8 positions matching TRBD2. The CDR3 totals 14 residues. Looked up from germline, CDR1 is SNHLY and CDR2 is FYNNEI. V gave up 6 bases and J gave up 2 bases; unmatched junction bases: 3. This CDR3 reads CASRRGDPYNEQFF. CDR3 DNA: TGTGCCAGCAGGCGGGGGGACCCCTACAATGAGCAGTTCTTC.

This clone was picked up one time. The chain joins TRBV16 to TRBJ2-7, with D possibly TRBD1 on 6 matching bases. Germline CDR1 reads KGHSY; CDR2 reads FQNENV. Trimming stripped 4 bases from V and 5 bases from J, with 15 bases between. CDR3 length: 14 residues. The DNA for the CDR3 is TGTGCCAGCAGCCCCTCGTTCAGGGGCCACGAGCAGTACTTC. Translated, it gives CASSPSFRGHEQYF.

The V and J genes are TRBV9 and TRBJ1-5; TRBD1 matches 8 bases. V lost 3 bases, J lost 6 bases, and 2 bases stayed unmatched. Germline V lookup: CDR1 SGDLS, CDR2 YYNGEE. CDR3 length: 13 residues. CDR3 sequence (DNA): TGTGCCAGCAGCGGACAGGGGACTCAGCCCCAGCATTTT. Residues: CASSGQGTQPQHF.

This clone appeared once. The rearrangement uses TRBV2 and TRBJ1-3, with D uncertain. V lost 10 bases and J 2 bases, leaving 12 bases between the germline ends. Germline CDR1 reads SNHLY; CDR2 reads FYNNEI. The CDR3 length is 13 residues. The CDR3, as DNA: TGTGCCATCCGGAGTGGCCCTGGAAACACCATATATTTT. As protein: CAIRSGPGNTIYF.

The chain uses TRBV4-2 and TRBJ1-5, with D uncertain. Per germline, CDR1 LGHNA and CDR2 YNFKEQ. The V gene lost 0 bases and the J gene lost 0 bases, with 9 bases spanning the gap. There are 16 residues in the CDR3. CDR3 DNA sequence: TGTGCCAGCAGCCAAGACGGTACCTATAGCAATCAGCCCCAGCATTTT. Encoded protein: CASSQDGTYSNQPQHF.

The CDR3 bases are TGTGCCAGCAGCTCCTTGACAGGCGGTGGCCAGCCCCAGCATTTT. This encodes CASSSLTGGGQPQHF. The chain is built from TRBV11-2 and TRBJ1-5, with D perhaps matching TRBD1 (6 bases). Trimming left V 4 bases short and J 7 bases short, with 17 bases between. CDR1 is SGHAT, CDR2 FQNNGV, per germline. The CDR3 is 15 amino acids.

V and J are TRBV18 and TRBJ2-1; 15 bases are a match to TRBD2. The V segment lost 3 bases and the J segment 10 bases; nucleotides outside the gene matches: 4. From germline, CDR1 is KGHSH and CDR2 LQKENI. The CDR3 is made up of 15 amino acids. The DNA for the CDR3 is TGTGCCAGCTCACCCCGGACTAGCGGGGGGGTGGAGCAGTTCTTC. Encoded protein: CASSPRTSGGVEQFF.

This chain uses TRBV5-1 with TRBJ1-1; no clear D gene. Trimming took 4 bases from V and 8 from J, leaving 18 bases between them. Germline V gives CDR1 SGHRS, CDR2 YFSETQ. This CDR3 has 14 residues. The CDR3, as DNA: TGCGCCAGCAGCGGTGCCGCCTCCTCGCCAGAAGCTTTCTTT. This gives the protein CASSGAASSPEAFF.

This chain joins TRBV6-1 and TRBJ2-7; 7 nucleotides agree with TRBD1. The V gene's germline CDR1 is MNHNS and CDR2 SASEGT. The CDR3 consists of 13 residues. The ends lost 5 bases at V and 3 bases at J; junction bases unmatched: 4. CDR3 loop: CASSLQGIYEQYF. The CDR3, as DNA: TGTGCCAGCAGTCTACAGGGGATCTACGAGCAGTACTTC.

V usage is TRBV29-1 and J usage is TRBJ2-2, with D possibly matching TRBD1 (6 bases). Per the germline V gene, CDR1 is SQVTM and CDR2 is ANQGSEA. Trimming took off 4 bases at V and 1 base at J, with 19 bases between the two ends. The CDR3 runs to 17 residues. CDR3 nucleotides: TGCAGCGTTGGGAAATGGGGGCCCGGGTTGAACACCGGGGAGCTGTTTTTT. Amino acids: CSVGKWGPGLNTGELFF.

The chain has TRBV4-3 and TRBJ1-2, with a weak D call TRBD1 (5 bases). Trimming removed 5 bases from V and 6 bases from J, with 22 bases in between. The CDR3 runs to 16 residues. Looked up from germline, CDR1 is LGHNA and CDR2 is YSLEER. The chain's CDR3 is CASSFSGTGSINGYTF. In DNA form, the CDR3 reads TGCGCCAGCAGCTTCAGCGGGACCGGGTCAATAAATGGCTACACCTTC.

V gene TRBV5-8 combines with J gene TRBJ2-1; the D is unclear. Trimming shortened V by 4 bases and J by 1 base, and 9 bases separated the two germline ends. This CDR3 spans 14 amino acids. In germline, CDR1 is SGHTS, CDR2 YDEGEE. CDR3 in amino acids: CASSLDVSYNEQFF. DNA for the CDR3: TGTGCCAGCAGCCTCGATGTATCCTACAATGAGCAGTTCTTC.

The chain combines TRBV6-5 with TRBJ1-2, with TRBD1 matching 8 bases. The germline gives CDR1 MNHEY, CDR2 SVGAGI. The length of the CDR3 is 15 residues. V gave up 0 bases and J gave up 8 bases; unmatched junction bases: 8. The CDR3 here is CASSYSRRGLGGYTF. The CDR3 region has the DNA TGTGCCAGCAGTTACTCGCGCAGGGGGCTAGGAGGCTACACCTTC.

The chain has TRBV15 and TRBJ2-1, with D unclear. The CDR3 extends over 12 amino acids. The V gene's germline CDR1 is LNHNV and CDR2 YYDKDF (reference sequence). With 1 base removed from V and 10 bases from J, the gap between germline ends came to 8 bases. CDR3 residues: CATSRASREQFF. For the CDR3, the DNA is TGTGCCACCAGCAGAGCCTCACGGGAGCAGTTCTTC.

V is TRBV15 and J is TRBJ2-5, with D tentatively TRBD2 (6 bases). V lost 5 bases and J lost 5, with 18 bases in between. The V gene's germline CDR1 is LNHNV and CDR2 YYDKDF (reference sequence). The CDR3 covers 15 residues. The CDR3 DNA reads as TGTGCCACCAGCGGGTCTGTGTTTGGGGGGGAGACCCAGTACTTC. Protein: CATSGSVFGGETQYF.

The chain uses TRBV5-4 and TRBJ2-5; a weak D match, TRBD2 (7 bases). V was cut by 5 bases and J by 5 bases, with 13 bases left in between. From germline, CDR1 is SGHNT and CDR2 YYREEE (reference sequence). The CDR3 is 13 residues long. This CDR3 is CASSKKGGETQYF. Written as DNA, the CDR3 is TGTGCCAGCAGTAAGAAGGGGGGGGAGACCCAGTACTTC.

The V call is TRBV2, the J call TRBJ2-7; D not resolved. Germline V gene sequence: CDR1 SNHLY, CDR2 FYNNEI. This CDR3 region has 12 residues. Trimming stripped 7 bases from V and 0 bases from J, with 7 bases between. The chain's CDR3 is CASTRSSYEQYF. As DNA, the CDR3 is TGTGCCAGCACCCGAAGCTCCTACGAGCAGTACTTC. Combining the CDR3 with reference TRBV2 and TRBJ2-7 gives the whole variable domain EPEVTQTPSHQVTQMGQEVILRCVPISNHLYFYWYRQILGQKVEFLVSFYNNEISEKSEIFDDQFSVERPDGSNFTLKIRSTKLEDSAMYFCASTRSSYEQYFGPGTRLTVT.

The V call is TRBV7-9, the J call TRBJ2-5, with TRBD1 matching over 8 bases. Germline CDR1 and CDR2: SEHNR and FQNEAQ (reference sequence). This CDR3 is built from 13 residues. V dropped 5 bases and J dropped 4; count of bases not matched to a gene: 3. DNA for the CDR3: TGTGCCAGCAGCGCCACAGGGGGAGAGACCCAGTACTTC. Encoded protein: CASSATGGETQYF. The full variable domain, rest sourced from reference TRBV7-9 and TRBJ2-5, is DTGVSQNPRHKITKRGQNVTFRCDPISEHNRLYWYRQTLGQGPEFLTYFQNEAQLEKSRLLSDRFSAERPKGSFSTLEIQRTEQGDSAMYLCASSATGGETQYFGPGTRLLVL.

The V gene is TRBV19, the J gene TRBJ2-5; D ambiguous. The J call is uncertain, as TRBJ2-7 better fits the DNA end. The V gene's germline CDR1 is LNHDA and CDR2 SQIVND (reference sequence). CDR3 length: 13 residues. CDR3 sequence: CATLPQIRYEQYF. In DNA form, the CDR3 reads TGTGCCACCCTGCCACAGATAAGGTACGAGCAGTACTTC.

This clone was seen only once. The chain has TRBV6-5 and TRBJ2-7; 7 bases are shared with TRBD2. J lost 7 bases, V lost 2 bases, and 11 bases had no gene match. CDR3 length equals 15 residues. From germline, CDR1 is MNHEY and CDR2 SVGAGI. The CDR3, as DNA: TGTGCCAGCAGTTACGGGGGGGGGACGGTGGTGGAGCAGTACTTC. This sequence encodes CASSYGGGTVVEQYF.

This chain connects TRBV11-2 to TRBJ2-2; TRBD2 agrees at 9 bases. The CDR3 covers 16 residues. J gave up 5 bases and V 4 bases, and 8 bases lay outside the gene matches. Germline CDR1 reads SGHAT; CDR2 reads FQNNGV. DNA of the CDR3: TGTGCCAGCAGCTACTCTAGCGGGGCGGGGACCGGGGAGCTGTTTTTT. This gives the protein CASSYSSGAGTGELFF.

J is TRBJ1-5 and V is TRBV27; 8 positions agree with TRBD1. Germline lookup yields CDR1 MNHEY and CDR2 SMNVEV (reference sequence). This CDR3 has 13 amino acids. Trimming took 8 bases from V and 7 from J; bases not matched to a gene: 7. The CDR3, as DNA: TGTGCCAGCGGTGGGGACAGGATCCAGCCCCAGCATTTT. It translates to CASGGDRIQPQHF.

The V call is TRBV19, the J call TRBJ2-3; 7 bases fit TRBD2. V shed 4 bases, J shed 4 bases, and the junction held 14 bases outside the gene matches. This CDR3 spans 17 amino acids. In germline, CDR1 is LNHDA, CDR2 SQIVND (reference sequence). The chain's CDR3 is CASSTPRGGAGSDTQYF. CDR3 nucleotides: TGTGCCAGTAGTACTCCCCGCGGGGGTGCGGGGTCAGATACGCAGTATTTT.

The V gene is TRBV7-9, the J gene TRBJ2-5, with 7 bases matching TRBD1. The CDR3 runs 13 residues. Germline-derived CDR1 and CDR2 are SEHNR and FQNEAQ (reference sequence). V lost 3 bases and J lost 8; bases outside the gene matches: 6. The CDR3 loop is CASSFSEGATQYF. DNA of the CDR3: TGTGCCAGCAGCTTTTCAGAGGGGGCAACCCAGTACTTC. The full variable domain, in which reference TRBV7-9 and TRBJ2-5 provide the parts outside the CDR3, is DTGVSQNPRHKITKRGQNVTFRCDPISEHNRLYWYRQTLGQGPEFLTYFQNEAQLEKSRLLSDRFSAERPKGSFSTLEIQRTEQGDSAMYLCASSFSEGATQYFGPGTRLLVL.

This sequence joins TRBV5-1 and TRBJ1-2, with D possibly matching TRBD1 (5 bases). Germline V lookup: CDR1 SGHRS, CDR2 YFSETQ. The germline V and J ends were trimmed by 0 bases and 5 bases, with 14 bases remaining between them. This CDR3 region has 15 residues. This CDR3 reads CASSLDVRDPYGYTF. DNA of the CDR3: TGCGCCAGCAGCTTGGATGTCAGGGACCCGTATGGCTACACCTTC.

The chain employs TRBV7-3 and TRBJ2-7, with 7 bases that match TRBD1. The CDR3 runs to 15 residues. Germline-derived CDR1 and CDR2 are SGHTA and FQGTGA. The V gene end was trimmed by 5 bases and the J gene end by 4 bases; junction bases not matched to a gene: 11. The chain's CDR3 is CASSPAGTEPYEQYF. CDR3 nucleotide sequence: TGTGCCAGCAGCCCAGCCGGGACAGAACCTTACGAGCAGTACTTC.

The chain carries TRBV21-1 and TRBJ2-4; the tabulated D call, TRBD2, remains unverified against the DNA. TRBV21-1 is deemed a pseudogene. The CDR3 is 15 residues long. The CDR3 DNA sequence: TGTGCCAGCAGCAGGAGGGTTTTCACATTGAACATTCAGTACTTC. Amino acids: CASSRRVFTLNIQYF.

The gene calls are TRBV7-3 and TRBJ1-1; D is uncertain. Trimming took 4 bases from V and 4 from J, leaving 10 bases between them. CDR3 length: 13 amino acids. The germline CDR1 and CDR2 sequences are SGHTA and FQGTGA. The CDR3 nucleotides read TGTGCCAGCAGCTCTCAAGCAGGCACTGAAGCTTTCTTT. Translating gives CASSSQAGTEAFF.